The present TCR beta chain was sequenced within a study of blood T cell repertoires in COVID-19. How the authors handled the data: Nucleated cell number was recorded as an estimate derived from reference gene primer amplification. Assay used: immunoSEQ multiplex PCR; TCRdb lists only in-frame clones, some missing. For V, J and clone size, that table is used; D and trimming come from the DNA. The table shows about 330,000 clones, with 88% occurring only once. Across about two dozen US areas, participants ranged in age from roughly 18 to 95 years. Participants reported their clinical history, and cohort assignment relied on those reports. V lost 5 bases, J lost 0 bases, and 3 bases stayed unmatched. Germline loops: CDR1 SQVTM, CDR2 ANQGSEA. CDR3 length: 14 amino acids.

This chain uses TRBV29-1 with TRBJ2-4; 8 nucleotides align to TRBD1. Source material: PBMCs or T cells enriched from blood (not recorded which). The sequence was obtained from a man aged 25-45 years who had recovered from COVID-19. CDR3 nucleotides: TGCAGCGTTCAACAGGGGGGAGCCAAAAACATTCAGTACTTC. It translates to CSVQQGGAKNIQYF.